Listed below are T cell receptor beta chains from one sample, sequenced in a study of T-cell memory formation after mild COVID-19. TCRdb re-called the 5' RACE reads through MiXCR, storing one row per CDR3 protein. This sample yields hundreds of thousands of distinct CDR3 sequences, of which 20% to 25% are seen a single time; approximately 12% belongs to the top ten. What was sequenced was PBMCs or a T cell subset sorted from them (not recorded which). The receptors shown here come from an adult woman who had mild COVID-19 (a few samples of this study predate the infection). Cell type and time point are not known. Each CDR3 is given with its conserved first and last residue.

j_gene,v_gene,CDR3aa
TRBJ2-7,TRBV5-1,CASSLEGRSSYEQYF
TRBJ1-5,TRBV18,CASSPRGRVGRPQHF
TRBJ2-5,TRBV30,CAWGRGHQETQYF
TRBJ2-1,TRBV7-3,CASSLTGTESGEQFF
TRBJ1-1,TRBV18,CASSPDINTEAFF
TRBJ2-6,TRBV18,CASSPPYLLSGANVLTF
TRBJ2-2,TRBV5-6,CASSSYQATGELFF
TRBJ2-4,TRBV29-1,CSVEGIAGPDSTPKNIQYF
TRBJ2-1,TRBV6-2/TRBV6-3,CASRQAVGDNEQFF
TRBJ1-1,TRBV28,CASSTPDSWNTEAFF
TRBJ2-3,TRBV15,CATSRERRVADTQYF
TRBJ2-1,TRBV27,CASSFLGSINEQFF
TRBJ2-7,TRBV29-1,CSVADRGHYEQYF
TRBJ2-3,TRBV7-2,CASSLREARTDTQYF
TRBJ2-5,TRBV12-3/TRBV12-4,CASSLKAGGPKTQYF
TRBJ2-3,TRBV29-1,CSGAIAGVTDTQYF
TRBJ2-1,TRBV29-1,CSVGQLSSYNEQFF
TRBJ2-7,TRBV6-1,CASIPGRTYEQYF
TRBJ2-1,TRBV7-9,CASSPLADYNEQFF
TRBJ1-1,TRBV18,CASSPSRGRVNTEAFF
TRBJ1-5,TRBV12-3/TRBV12-4,CASSRETRRGNQPQHF
TRBJ2-5,TRBV6-5,CASTSSGGQETQYF